This passage covers 11 T cell receptor beta chains from one sample sequenced in a study of multiple sclerosis patients with progressive multifocal leukoencephalopathy. The data were produced by immunoSEQ multiplex PCR, yet TCRdb's version contains in-frame clones alone and is incomplete. Among 25,000 to 30,000 clones listed, nearly 90% were seen once. The sample's time point: approximately twelve months of natalizumab therapy. Here the sequenced sample was PBMCs, taken from a patient treated with natalizumab. Receptor source: a human donor with multiple sclerosis.

V is TRBV12-5 and J is TRBJ1-1, with a tentative D call TRBD1 (6 bases). The CDR3 totals 15 residues. CDR1 is LGHNT and CDR2 is FRNRAP in the germline V gene. Trimming removed 0 bases at V and 7 bases at J, with 15 bases between. The CDR3 coding sequence is TGTGCTAGTGGTTTGGTATTCGGACAGCCCGTTGAAGCTTTCTTT. Translating it yields CASGLVFGQPVEAFF.

A single count supports this clone. This rearrangement joins TRBV7-3 to TRBJ1-6; D remains ambiguous. The CDR3 runs 13 residues. CDR1 and CDR2 (germline): SGHTA, FQGTGA. V was trimmed by 6 bases and J by 9 bases, leaving 12 bases between them. This CDR3 reads CASSAQTGSPLHF. CDR3 bases: TGTGCCAGCAGTGCCCAGACGGGTTCACCCCTCCACTTT.

The chain combines TRBV6-1 with TRBJ2-7, with D possibly TRBD1 on 6 matching bases. The CDR3 runs 10 residues. Germline V gene sequence: CDR1 MNHNS, CDR2 SASEGT. V lost 4 bases and J 12 bases, leaving 10 bases between the germline ends. The CDR3 sequence: CASSVTGLYF. The DNA of the CDR3 is TGTGCCAGCAGTGTCACAGGGTTGTACTTC.

The rearrangement links TRBV28 to TRBJ2-1; tentatively, D is TRBD2 (6 bases). The germline CDR1 and CDR2 sequences are MDHEN and SYDVKM. V was clipped by 5 bases and J by 8 bases, with 7 bases between them. The CDR3 consists of 11 residues. CDR3 region: CASSPGDEQFF. As DNA, the CDR3 is TGTGCCAGCAGTCCGGGGGATGAGCAGTTCTTC.

About this clone itself: At the DNA level, this CDR3 is encoded by other sequences in the same sample as well. The J gene is TRBJ1-1, the V gene TRBV6-5; D is uncertain. CDR1 is MNHEY and CDR2 is SVGAGI in the germline V gene. The CDR3 extends over 14 amino acids. Trimming took off 6 bases at V and 2 bases at J, with 13 bases between the two ends. The CDR3 nucleotides are TGTGCCAGCAGAGCCGGGTTACATAACACTGAAGCTTTCTTT. It specifies CASRAGLHNTEAFF.

The rearrangement links TRBV5-4 to TRBJ2-3, with 10 bases identical to TRBD2. The germline CDR1 and CDR2 sequences are SGHNT and YYREEE (reference sequence). CDR3 length equals 14 residues. V shed 4 bases and J 5 bases; nucleotides not matched to a gene: 4. CDR3 DNA: TGTGCCAGCAGCCGGGGACTAGCGCGAGATACGCAGTATTTT. Amino acids: CASSRGLARDTQYF.

This sequence joins TRBV5-1 and TRBJ2-1; possible D gene TRBD2, 5 bases. The length of the CDR3 is 15 residues. The V end was cut by 1 base, the J end by 6 bases, with 14 bases between. Looked up from germline, CDR1 is SGHRS and CDR2 is YFSETQ. CDR3 DNA sequence: TGCGCCAGCAGCTTGATGGCCGGAGGCGCCAATGAGCAGTTCTTC. Protein: CASSLMAGGANEQFF. The whole variable domain, remainder taken from reference TRBV5-1 and TRBJ2-1, is KAGVTQTPRYLIKTRGQQVTLSCSPISGHRSVSWYQQTPGQGLQFLFEYFSETQRNKGNFPGRFSGRQFSNSRSEMNVSTLELGDSALYLCASSLMAGGANEQFFGPGTRLTVL.

This chain uses TRBV29-1 with TRBJ2-5; weak D call: TRBD2 (5 bases). The CDR3 covers 12 residues. Germline V CDR1 and CDR2: SQVTM, ANQGSEA. V dropped 4 bases and J dropped 4 bases, with 10 bases sitting between them. In DNA, the CDR3 is TGCAGCGTTGCTGGGAGTGGAGAGACCCAGTACTTC. Protein sequence: CSVAGSGETQYF. The full variable domain, in which reference TRBV29-1 and TRBJ2-5 provide the parts outside the CDR3, is SAVISQKPSRDICQRGTSLTIQCQVDSQVTMMFWYRQQPGQSLTLIATANQGSEATYESGFVIDKFPISRPNLTFSTLTVSNMSPEDSSIYLCSVAGSGETQYFGPGTRLLVL.

V gene TRBV6-1 combines with J gene TRBJ2-7; no definite D call. Trimming removed 5 bases from V and 5 bases from J, with 13 bases in between. In germline, CDR1 is MNHNS, CDR2 SASEGT. There are 13 residues in the CDR3. The CDR3 DNA is TGTGCCAGCAGTTTGAAGGAGCACCACGAGCAGTACTTC. It yields the protein CASSLKEHHEQYF.

The rearrangement links TRBV2 to TRBJ2-7; TRBD1 is a possible D gene (6 bases). The CDR3 loop spans 12 amino acids. The V end was cut by 9 bases, the J end by 4 bases, with 13 bases between. Germline CDR1 SNHLY, CDR2 FYNNEI. CDR3 residues: CARQGLGYEQYF. DNA for the CDR3: TGTGCCAGACAGGGCCTTGGTTACGAGCAGTACTTC.

The gene calls are TRBV6-4 and TRBJ1-5; 9 nucleotides align to TRBD1. CDR3 size: 16 residues. Trimming took 6 bases from V and 3 from J; bases not matched to a gene: 9. Per germline, CDR1 MRHNA and CDR2 SNTAGT. CDR3 in DNA: TGTGCCAGCAGGACCGGGACAGGGAGGTCCAATCAGCCCCAGCATTTT. Protein product: CASRTGTGRSNQPQHF.